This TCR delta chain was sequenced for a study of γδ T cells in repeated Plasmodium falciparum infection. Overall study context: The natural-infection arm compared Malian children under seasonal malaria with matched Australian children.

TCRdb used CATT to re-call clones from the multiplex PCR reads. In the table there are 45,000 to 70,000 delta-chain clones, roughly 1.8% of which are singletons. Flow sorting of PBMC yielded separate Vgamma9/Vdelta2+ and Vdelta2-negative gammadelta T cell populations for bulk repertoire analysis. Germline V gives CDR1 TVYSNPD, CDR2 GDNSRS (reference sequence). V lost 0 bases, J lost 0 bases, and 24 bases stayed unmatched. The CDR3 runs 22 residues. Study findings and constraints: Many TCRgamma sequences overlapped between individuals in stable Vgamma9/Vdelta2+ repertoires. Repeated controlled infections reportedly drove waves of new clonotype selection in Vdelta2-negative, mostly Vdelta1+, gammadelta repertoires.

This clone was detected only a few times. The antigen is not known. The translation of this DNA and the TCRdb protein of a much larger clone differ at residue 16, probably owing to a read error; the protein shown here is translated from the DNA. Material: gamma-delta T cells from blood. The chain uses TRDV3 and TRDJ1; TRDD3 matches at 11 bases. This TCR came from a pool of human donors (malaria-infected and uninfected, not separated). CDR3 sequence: CAFRPFQYWGISGPSHTDKLIF. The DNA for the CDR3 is TGTGCCTTTAGACCCTTCCAATACTGGGGGATATCCGGACCATCGCACACCGATAAACTCATCTTT.